These T cell receptor beta chains were read from a single sample in a study of long-term antiretroviral therapy in people with HIV. The repertoire was sequenced with immunoSEQ multiplex PCR; TCRdb's copy has only in-frame clones and lacks some. The sample consists of 25,000 to 30,000 clones, about 77% of them appearing once. The starting material was unsorted PBMCs, obtained 1.5 years before starting antiretroviral therapy. Source of these receptors: a man in his late teens or twenties with HIV. Both conserved end residues are part of each CDR3. Fields, in order: J gene, CDR3 length, clone size, V gene, D gene, CDR3 DNA, CDR3 protein. The D gene is left open where the match is weak. Some rows mark clone size as missing; the rest say once, few, many or name a class of expanded clone.

>TRBJ2-7|14|.|TRBV4-1|.
TGCGCCAGCAGCCCCGACCCGGGACTTCGGGAGCAGTACTTC
CASSPDPGLREQYF
>TRBJ1-4|14|.|TRBV5-1|.
TGCGCCAGCAGCTTGGCGGGGGCTGAGGAAAAACTGTTTTTT
CASSLAGAEEKLFF
>TRBJ2-1|15|.|TRBV11-2|.
TGTGCCAGCAGCCAATGGGATCGGCCCGCTAACGAGCAGTTCTTC
CASSQWDRPANEQFF
>TRBJ2-7|13|.|TRBV5-5|.
TGTGCCAGCAGCGTCGTGATAAACTACGAGCAGTACTTC
CASSVVINYEQYF
>TRBJ1-5|14|.|TRBV7-9|TRBD1
TGTGCCAGCAGCGTGACAGGGAGGAACCAGCCCCAGCATTTT
CASSVTGRNQPQHF
>TRBJ2-5|16|.|TRBV4-3|.
TGCGCCAGCAGCCAAGAGTTCCAGGGTGCCCAAGAGACCCAGTACTTC
CASSQEFQGAQETQYF
>TRBJ1-6|14|.|TRBV6-4|.
TGTGCCAGCAGCGAGGGCCCGGGGAATTCACCCCTCCACTTT
CASSEGPGNSPLHF
>TRBJ1-5|13|.|TRBV19|.
TGTGCCAGTAAGGGGCAGGGCAATCAGCCCCAGCATTTT
CASKGQGNQPQHF
>TRBJ2-5|16|.|TRBV5-6|TRBD2
TGTGCCAGCAGCTTGGAAATTGGACTAGCTTTTGAGACCCAGTACTTC
CASSLEIGLAFETQYF
>TRBJ1-1|18|.|TRBV18|TRBD1
TGTGCCAGCTCACCCGACGGACAGGGGCCCGCCCGGAACACTGAAGCTTTCTTT
CASSPDGQGPARNTEAFF
>TRBJ2-7|14|once|TRBV27|.
TGTGCCAGCAAAAGGGGGGAGGGGGCCTACGAGCAGTACTTC
CASKRGEGAYEQYF
>TRBJ2-3|18|.|TRBV4-3|TRBD2
TGCGCCAGCAGCCACCCCCCCCGGACTAGCCGGGGGACAGATACGCAGTATTTT
CASSHPPRTSRGTDTQYF
>TRBJ2-7|15|few|TRBV10-2|.
TGCGCCAGCAGTGAGCTGACAGGCGATCCTTACGAGCAGTACTTC
CASSELTGDPYEQYF
>TRBJ2-4|12|.|TRBV2|.
TGTGCCAGCAGTGATGGGTCAAACATTCAGTACTTC
CASSDGSNIQYF